This is a list of T cell receptor beta chains from one sample in a study of T-cell reconstitution after alpha-beta-depleted transplantation in children. TCRdb processed the PCR reads anew with MiXCR; each CDR3 protein has one entry. The sample holds hundreds of thousands of distinct CDR3 sequences, around 9.1% seen once. The sample here was PBMCs, taken before TCRalphabeta/CD19-depleted stem cell transplant. The receptors derive from a boy in the first two years of life with acute myeloid leukemia, due to receive a stem cell transplant. Each CDR3 is given with its conserved first and last residue. Fields, in order: CDR3 length, V gene, D gene, clone size, J gene, CDR3 DNA, CDR3 protein. A D gene is named only where the DNA matches it firmly. For some rows the clone size is stated as once, few or many, or as a class when expanded; others skip it.

>12|TRBV20-1|-|many|TRBJ2-7
TGCAGTGCTAGAGATCGGGGTGACGAGCAGTACTTC
CSARDRGDEQYF
>15|TRBV15|-|many|TRBJ2-7
TGTGCCACCAGCAGAGTAAAGGGGGTTGACTACGAGCAGTACTTC
CATSRVKGVDYEQYF
>14|TRBV6-5|TRBD1|many|TRBJ1-2
TGTGCCAGCAGTTTGGGACAGGGGCTAGGAGGCTACACCTTC
CASSLGQGLGGYTF
>14|TRBV18|-|few|TRBJ1-5
TGTGCCAGCTCCCCGACGGGGGGTGATCAGCCCCAGCATTTT
CASSPTGGDQPQHF
>15|TRBV7-8|-|few|TRBJ2-7
TGTGCCAGCAGCCCACCGGGACGGGGGAAGTACGAGCAGTACTTC
CASSPPGRGKYEQYF
>15|TRBV5-1|-|-|TRBJ1-5
TGCGCCAGCAGTCTGGTCGGGGGGCCGCATCAGCCCCAGCATTTT
CASSLVGGPHQPQHF
>13|TRBV9|-|many|TRBJ2-1
TGTGCCAGCAGCGTCGGACTCCCGAATGAGCAGTTCTTC
CASSVGLPNEQFF
>14|TRBV12-3/TRBV12-4|-|many|TRBJ2-3
TGTGCCAGCAGCTATAGCGGCCGCACAGATACGCAGTATTTT
CASSYSGRTDTQYF
>15|TRBV3-1|TRBD2|few|TRBJ2-7
TGTGCCAGCAGCCAAAGGGGACTAGCGGGGGTCGAGCAGTACTTC
CASSQRGLAGVEQYF
>13|TRBV5-3|-|-|TRBJ2-7
TGTGCCATGAGCCCTGACTCTTCCTACGAGCAGTACTTC
CAMSPDSSYEQYF
>15|TRBV20-1|-|many|TRBJ2-7
TGCAGTGCTAGAGATTGGGATCCAGGAGCCTACGAGCAGTACTTC
CSARDWDPGAYEQYF
>16|TRBV4-2|-|-|TRBJ1-6
TGTGCCAGCAGCCAAGACCGGAGGGGTGGGAGCTCACCCCTCCACTTT
CASSQDRRGGSSPLHF